A single sample is the source of the 32 T cell receptor beta chains below, sequenced in a study of cytomegalovirus exposure and HLA in healthy donors. Use of 60 Vbeta and 13 Jbeta primers characterized the PCR. The table came from immunoSEQ multiplex PCR; TCRdb's copy has only in-frame clones and leaves some out. The sample lists about 190,000 clones, about 77% seen once, with roughly 2.1% in the top ten. Source material: PBMCs. Source of these receptors: a woman under 40 in good health and CMV-seropositive.

The chain recombines TRBV19 with TRBJ1-1; D may be TRBD1 (5 bases). CDR1 and CDR2 (germline): LNHDA, SQIVND (reference sequence). Between the trimmed V and J ends, which lost 3 bases and 7 bases, there was a span of 9 bases. There are 12 residues in the CDR3. The CDR3 here is CASSIWRGEAFF. The CDR3, as DNA: TGTGCCAGTAGTATTTGGAGGGGTGAAGCTTTCTTT.

This chain uses TRBV7-9 with TRBJ2-7; tentative D call: TRBD1 (5 bases). The V gene's germline CDR1 is SEHNR and CDR2 FQNEAQ (reference sequence). Trimming took off 3 bases at V and 5 bases at J, with 14 bases between the two ends. The CDR3 loop spans 14 amino acids. As DNA, the CDR3 is TGTGCCAGCAGCTTGGACAATTTGGTCCACGAGCAGTACTTC. It is translated as CASSLDNLVHEQYF.

The V gene is TRBV14, the J gene TRBJ2-7; 7 nucleotides agree with TRBD2. CDR1 and CDR2 (germline): SGHDN, FVKESK. Trimming took 1 base from V and 9 from J; bases not matched to a gene: 0. The CDR3 length is 11 residues. DNA of the CDR3: TGTGCCAGCAGCCAAGGCGGGGGGCAGTACTTC. It translates to CASSQGGGQYF.

V gene TRBV19 combines with J gene TRBJ1-2; D is ambiguous. The germline gives CDR1 LNHDA, CDR2 SQIVND (reference sequence). Trimming removed 3 bases from V and 1 base from J, with 6 bases in between. The length of the CDR3 is 13 residues. The DNA of the CDR3 is TGTGCCAGTAGTATTGCGGTTAACTATGGCTACACCTTC. Encoded protein: CASSIAVNYGYTF.

This chain connects TRBV5-1 to TRBJ1-1; 7 bases align to TRBD1. Per the germline V gene, CDR1 is SGHRS and CDR2 is YFSETQ. V shed 3 bases, J shed 8 bases, and the junction held 10 bases outside the gene matches. The CDR3 has 14 amino acids. CDR3 nucleotide sequence: TGCGCCAGCAGCTCGCAAATGACAGGGTTGGAAGCTTTCTTT. Protein product: CASSSQMTGLEAFF.

This rearrangement joins TRBV7-9 to TRBJ2-5; 7 positions agree with TRBD2. V was clipped by 5 bases and J by 0 bases; unmatched bases: 3. CDR3 length: 14 amino acids. The germline gives CDR1 SEHNR, CDR2 FQNEAQ (reference sequence). The CDR3 DNA follows: TGTGCCAGCAGCCCACTAGCGAACCAAGAGACCCAGTACTTC. It specifies CASSPLANQETQYF.

The genes are TRBV28 and TRBJ2-3; possible D gene TRBD1, 5 bases. The V gene lost 7 bases and the J gene lost 4 bases, with 12 bases spanning the gap. Germline V CDR1 and CDR2: MDHEN, SYDVKM. This CDR3 contains 13 residues. CDR3 loop: CASIKTGPDTQYF. The CDR3 DNA follows: TGTGCCAGCATAAAAACAGGTCCAGATACGCAGTATTTT. Drawing the rest from reference TRBV28 and TRBJ2-3, the complete variable domain is DVKVTQSSRYLVKRTGEKVFLECVQDMDHENMFWYRQDPGLGLRLIYFSYDVKMKEKGDIPEGYSVSREKKERFSLILESASTNQTSMYLCASIKTGPDTQYFGPGTRLTVL.

The chain links TRBV25-1 to TRBJ2-7, with 10 bases lining up with TRBD1. Germline V gene lookup returns CDR1 MGHDK and CDR2 SYGVNS. The V segment lost 4 bases and the J segment 2 bases; nucleotides outside the gene matches: 2. The CDR3 runs 14 residues. This CDR3 reads CASSGGQGAYEQYF. The CDR3 DNA reads as TGTGCCAGCAGTGGAGGACAGGGGGCCTACGAGCAGTACTTC.

The V gene is TRBV29-1, the J gene TRBJ1-2; D remains unclear. CDR3 length: 14 amino acids. V dropped 3 bases and J dropped 3 bases, with 14 bases sitting between them. The germline V gene has CDR1 SQVTM and CDR2 ANQGSEA. CDR3 sequence: CSVEGRGLDYGYTF. CDR3 bases: TGCAGCGTTGAGGGCCGGGGATTAGACTATGGCTACACCTTC.

V gene TRBV7-3 combines with J gene TRBJ2-3; D not certain. The V end was cut by 4 bases, the J end by 2 bases, with 7 bases between. Germline lookup yields CDR1 SGHTA and CDR2 FQGTGA. The CDR3 length is 13 residues. CDR3 amino acids: CASSSTNTDTQYF. As DNA, the CDR3 is TGTGCCAGCAGCTCTACGAACACAGATACGCAGTATTTT.

This clone has a handful of counts. The chain employs TRBV19 and TRBJ1-1; D might be TRBD1 (5 bases). Germline V CDR1 and CDR2: LNHDA, SQIVND (reference sequence). The CDR3 runs 15 residues. Trimming pared 3 bases from V and 0 bases from J, leaving 11 bases between. This CDR3 reads CASSIRQKLNTEAFF. In DNA, the CDR3 is TGTGCCAGTAGTATCCGACAGAAGCTGAACACTGAAGCTTTCTTT.

The chain is built from TRBV14 and TRBJ2-3; 11 bases align to TRBD2. Trimming cost V 5 bases and J 3 bases; bases outside gene matches: 4. In germline, CDR1 is SGHDN, CDR2 FVKESK. The CDR3 contains 15 residues. For the CDR3, the DNA is TGTGCCAGCAGCACTAGCGGGGGCCCGACAGATACGCAGTATTTT. Residues: CASSTSGGPTDTQYF.

The rearrangement joins TRBV6-4 to TRBJ1-5; D uncertain. Trimming stripped 7 bases from V and 0 bases from J, with 10 bases between. CDR1 and CDR2 from the germline V gene are MRHNA and SNTAGT. The CDR3 length is 14 residues. In nucleotides, the CDR3 is TGTGCCAGCATCCTCCTAAATAGCAATCAGCCCCAGCATTTT. Its translation is CASILLNSNQPQHF.

The chain links TRBV6-1 to TRBJ2-7; 8 bases match TRBD2. Germline V gene sequence: CDR1 MNHNS, CDR2 SASEGT. This CDR3 comprises 14 residues. J gave up 5 bases and V 5 bases, and 8 bases lay outside the gene matches. In nucleotides, the CDR3 is TGTGCCAGCAGTACCGGGCCGGGGGGGGACGAGCAGTACTTC. Encoded protein: CASSTGPGGDEQYF.

The chain combines TRBV5-1 with TRBJ1-3, with 8 positions matching TRBD1. Per germline, CDR1 SGHRS and CDR2 YFSETQ. The length of the CDR3 is 15 residues. V was pared by 4 bases and J by 3 bases, with 6 bases of the junction left unmatched. The CDR3 here is CASSKQGADGNTIYF. Written as DNA, the CDR3 is TGCGCCAGCAGCAAGCAGGGGGCGGATGGAAACACCATATATTTT.

The J gene is TRBJ2-7, the V gene TRBV6-5; perhaps TRBD2 as D (6 bases). This CDR3 comprises 14 residues. V was shortened by 7 bases and J by 1 base, with 14 bases between the two germline ends. Germline V gene sequence: CDR1 MNHEY, CDR2 SVGAGI. The CDR3 region is CASTTEGTSYEQYF. CDR3 nucleotide sequence: TGTGCCAGCACTACGGAGGGCACATCCTACGAGCAGTACTTC.

The J gene is TRBJ2-1, the V gene TRBV7-9; tentatively, D is TRBD1 (6 bases). The ends were cut back, 4 bases at V and 7 bases at J, with 20 bases in the middle. This CDR3 comprises 16 residues. Germline values: CDR1 SEHNR, CDR2 FQNEAQ (reference sequence). CDR3 sequence (DNA): TGTGCCAGCAGCTCCAACGTCCGGACAGTGGGTAATGAGCAGTTCTTC. Protein: CASSSNVRTVGNEQFF.

V usage is TRBV9 and J usage is TRBJ1-3; 8 bases match TRBD1. This CDR3 contains 15 residues. CDR1 is SGDLS, CDR2 YYNGEE, per germline. V shed 4 bases, J shed 0 bases, and the junction held 3 bases outside the gene matches. CDR3 protein: CASSRTGGSGNTIYF. The DNA of the CDR3 is TGTGCCAGCAGCCGTACAGGGGGCTCTGGAAACACCATATATTTT. Complete variable domain (other parts from reference TRBV9 and TRBJ1-3): DSGVTQTPKHLITATGQRVTLRCSPRSGDLSVYWYQQSLDQGLQFLIQYYNGEERAKGNILERFSAQQFPDLHSELNLSSLELGDSALYFCASSRTGGSGNTIYFGEGSWLTVV.

The V call is TRBV10-3, the J call TRBJ1-5; D may be TRBD1 (5 bases). Trimming shortened V by 2 bases and J by 0 bases, and 11 bases separated the two germline ends. This CDR3 contains 16 residues. Looked up from germline, CDR1 is ENHRY and CDR2 is SYGVKD. The DNA for the CDR3 is TGTGCCATCAGTGAGGGGACTGGCAGTAGCAATCAGCCCCAGCATTTT. Translation: CAISEGTGSSNQPQHF.

The chain recombines TRBV28 with TRBJ2-1; D possibly corresponds to TRBD1 (6 bases). From germline, CDR1 is MDHEN and CDR2 SYDVKM. This CDR3 contains 13 residues. Trimming took 11 bases from V and 5 from J, leaving 16 bases between them. As DNA, the CDR3 is TGTGCCCGGCGGTCGGACAGCAACAATGAGCAGTTCTTC. It specifies CARRSDSNNEQFF.

This clone was found a few times. The V call is TRBV28, the J call TRBJ1-5, with D unclear. Germline CDR1 MDHEN, CDR2 SYDVKM. The CDR3 covers 15 residues. With 0 bases removed from V and 3 bases from J, the gap between germline ends came to 9 bases. CDR3 nucleotide sequence: TGTGCCAGCAGTTTATGGGCCCCATACAATCAGCCCCAGCATTTT. This sequence encodes CASSLWAPYNQPQHF.

The chain couples TRBV16 to TRBJ1-4; D unresolved. The germline gives CDR1 KGHSY, CDR2 FQNENV. The CDR3 has 14 residues. Trimming left V 4 bases short and J 1 base short, with 7 bases between. DNA of the CDR3: TGTGCCAGCAGCCGCAGGCAAACTAATGAAAAACTGTTTTTT. Translating gives CASSRRQTNEKLFF.

This chain connects TRBV25-1 to TRBJ2-5; 9 nucleotides match TRBD1. The germline gives CDR1 MGHDK, CDR2 SYGVNS. This CDR3 contains 17 residues. V lost 4 bases, J lost 5 bases, and 14 bases stayed unmatched. CDR3 loop: CASSGWEDRGFRETQYF. The CDR3 DNA follows: TGTGCCAGCAGTGGCTGGGAGGACAGGGGATTCCGGGAGACCCAGTACTTC.

The chain employs TRBV7-2 and TRBJ1-1; 7 nucleotides align to TRBD1. The CDR3 length is 14 residues. Trimming took 6 bases from V and 1 from J; bases not matched to a gene: 5. Germline CDR1 and CDR2: SGHTA and FQGNSA. For the CDR3, the DNA is TGTGCCAGCAGTGTGGGACAGAGGAACACTGAAGCTTTCTTT. This encodes CASSVGQRNTEAFF. Filled out from reference TRBV7-2 and TRBJ1-1, the complete variable domain reads GAGVSQSPSNKVTEKGKDVELRCDPISGHTALYWYRQSLGQGLEFLIYFQGNSAPDKSGLPSDRFSAERTGGSVSTLTIQRTQQEDSAVYLCASSVGQRNTEAFFGQGTRLTVV.

This clone was seen a handful of times. The chain joins TRBV11-1 to TRBJ2-7; 9 bases align to TRBD1. CDR3 size: 14 residues. V trimming: 1 base; J trimming: 2 bases; junction bases outside the gene matches: 0. Germline loops: CDR1 SGHAT, CDR2 FQDESV (reference sequence). CDR3: CASSLGQGAYEQYF. CDR3 sequence (DNA): TGTGCCAGCAGCTTAGGACAGGGGGCCTACGAGCAGTACTTC.

This chain's CDR3 is CASSPFSGGLDQPQHF. In nucleotides, the CDR3 is TGTGCCAGCTCACCCTTTTCCGGGGGGCTCGATCAGCCCCAGCATTTT. The chain is built from TRBV18 and TRBJ1-5; D is possibly TRBD1 (6 bases). The V gene's germline CDR1 is KGHSH and CDR2 LQKENI. Trimming shortened V by 3 bases and J by 5 bases, and 17 bases separated the two germline ends. The CDR3 totals 16 residues. Together with reference TRBV18 and TRBJ1-5, the CDR3 gives the full variable domain: NAGVMQNPRHLVRRRGQEARLRCSPMKGHSHVYWYRQLPEEGLKFMVYLQKENIIDESGMPKERFSAEFPKEGPSILRIQQVVRGDSAAYFCASSPFSGGLDQPQHFGDGTRLSIL.

The rearrangement uses TRBV7-2 and TRBJ2-3; D uncertain. The CDR3 has 15 amino acids. Trimming took 0 bases from V and 6 from J, leaving 13 bases between them. Germline CDR1 is SGHTA and CDR2 is FQGNSA. The CDR3 nucleotides read TGTGCCAGCAGCTTAGCGGGCCCTACACGGGATACGCAGTATTTT. As protein: CASSLAGPTRDTQYF.

J is TRBJ2-2 and V is TRBV6-6; 9 bases agree with TRBD1. The ends lost 4 bases at V and 6 bases at J; junction bases unmatched: 3. Germline V CDR1 and CDR2: MNHNY, SVGAGI (reference sequence). This CDR3 spans 14 amino acids. The CDR3 sequence is CASSSNRGPGELFF. The CDR3 coding sequence is TGTGCCAGCAGTTCGAACAGGGGGCCCGGGGAGCTGTTTTTT.

This clone has more than one count but fewer than ten. The CDR3 reads CASSVRSGSEQYF. CDR3 sequence (DNA): TGTGCCAGCAGTGTTCGTTCAGGGTCCGAGCAGTACTTC. This chain links TRBV6-1 with TRBJ2-7, with a possible D match to TRBD1 (5 bases). V was trimmed by 4 bases and J by 6 bases, leaving 13 bases between them. The CDR3 spans 13 residues. Germline V lookup: CDR1 MNHNS, CDR2 SASEGT.

The chain carries TRBV7-2 and TRBJ1-5; D remains unclear. The CDR3 length is 15 residues. Germline V lookup: CDR1 SGHTA, CDR2 FQGNSA. The ends were cut back, 2 bases at V and 0 bases at J, with 8 bases in the middle. CDR3 loop: CASSLSYGSNQPQHF. As DNA, the CDR3 is TGTGCCAGCAGCTTAAGTTACGGTAGCAATCAGCCCCAGCATTTT. Combining the CDR3 with reference TRBV7-2 and TRBJ1-5 gives the whole variable domain GAGVSQSPSNKVTEKGKDVELRCDPISGHTALYWYRQSLGQGLEFLIYFQGNSAPDKSGLPSDRFSAERTGGSVSTLTIQRTQQEDSAVYLCASSLSYGSNQPQHFGDGTRLSIL.

The sample holds one count of this clone. V gene TRBV6-6 combines with J gene TRBJ1-1; 8 bases align to TRBD1. V was clipped by 2 bases and J by 2 bases; unmatched bases: 1. The CDR3 totals 14 residues. CDR1 is MNHNY, CDR2 SVGAGI, per germline (reference sequence). Written as DNA, the CDR3 is TGTGCCAGCAGTTACCAGGGGGCAAACACTGAAGCTTTCTTT. Protein sequence: CASSYQGANTEAFF.

V is TRBV5-3 and J is TRBJ1-2; a weak D match, TRBD1 (6 bases). TRBV5-3 qualifies as an ORF whose function is uncertain. Trimming stripped 3 bases from V and 0 bases from J, with 9 bases between. The length of the CDR3 is 14 residues. DNA for the CDR3: TGTGCCAGAAGCTCGCGGACAGCTAACTATGGCTACACCTTC. Translation gives CARSSRTANYGYTF.